This passage covers 25 T cell receptor beta chains from one sample sequenced in a study of CD8 T cells in Susac syndrome. Random hexamers were used to reverse transcribe the RNA input (roughly 0.5 to 1 ug). One entry per CDR3 protein results from TCRdb running MiXCR on the immunoSEQ multiplex PCR reads. The sample comprises about 200,000 distinct CDR3 sequences, about 91% of which are singletons, and approximately 0.09% rests with the top ten. The sample taken for sequencing was CD4+ T cells from PBMCs. The receptors originated from a human donor with Susac syndrome.

The chain joins TRBV5-5 to TRBJ2-3; TRBD1 might be the D (5 bases). V was shortened by 2 bases and J by 2 bases, with 12 bases between the two germline ends. Germline V gives CDR1 SGHKS, CDR2 YYEKEE (reference sequence). CDR3 length: 15 amino acids. The CDR3 here is CASSFPTDITDTQYF. CDR3 bases: TGTGCCAGCAGCTTCCCGACGGACATCACAGATACGCAGTATTTT. The full variable domain, completed using reference TRBV5-5 and TRBJ2-3, is DAGVTQSPTHLIKTRGQQVTLRCSPISGHKSVSWYQQVLGQGPQFIFQYYEKEERGRGNFPDRFSARQFPNYSSELNVNALLLGDSALYLCASSFPTDITDTQYFGPGTRLTVL.

This sequence joins TRBV29-1 and TRBJ1-1, with 9 bases that match TRBD1. The CDR3 is 15 amino acids. Germline V gene data show CDR1 as SQVTM and CDR2 as ANQGSEA. J gave up 3 bases and V 7 bases, and 12 bases lay outside the gene matches. This CDR3 is CSAVGPGQGYTEAFF. The CDR3 nucleotides are TGCAGCGCCGTAGGCCCCGGACAGGGGTACACTGAAGCTTTCTTT.

The CDR3 loop is CATSGSSNEKLFF. The CDR3 DNA is TGTGCCACCAGTGGAAGCAGTAATGAAAAACTGTTTTTT. The chain joins TRBV24-1 to TRBJ1-4; D is uncertain. CDR1 is KGHDR, CDR2 SFDVKD, per germline. CDR3 length: 13 residues. The V and J ends lost 5 bases and 4 bases respectively, with 7 bases between them.

CDR3 in amino acids: CSATPSDGGIYEQYF. CDR3 DNA: TGCAGTGCTACCCCGTCGGACGGAGGCATCTACGAGCAGTACTTC. The chain employs TRBV20-1 and TRBJ2-7; the D gene is possibly TRBD2 (5 bases). V lost 4 bases to trimming and J lost 3 bases, with 19 bases between them. Per germline, CDR1 DFQATT and CDR2 SNEGSKA (reference sequence). The CDR3 extends over 15 amino acids.

J is TRBJ2-1 and V is TRBV19; 10 positions agree with TRBD1. Germline V gene lookup returns CDR1 LNHDA and CDR2 SQIVND (reference sequence). Trimming cost V 4 bases and J 8 bases; bases outside gene matches: 8. The CDR3 contains 15 residues. CDR3 residues: CASSNGQGDSDEQFF. The CDR3 coding sequence is TGTGCCAGTAGTAATGGACAGGGGGACTCCGATGAGCAGTTCTTC.

This chain connects TRBV28 to TRBJ2-7, with TRBD1 matching over 7 bases. Germline values: CDR1 MDHEN, CDR2 SYDVKM. The CDR3 contains 15 residues. V lost 6 bases and J lost 7; bases outside the gene matches: 15. The CDR3 reads CASSQWGRQGEEQYF. Here the CDR3 DNA reads TGTGCCAGCAGCCAATGGGGCCGACAGGGAGAAGAGCAGTACTTC.

The chain employs TRBV3-1 and TRBJ1-2; tentatively, D is TRBD1 (5 bases). V was cut by 0 bases and J by 4 bases, with 9 bases left in between. The CDR3 is 14 residues long. From germline, CDR1 is LGHDT and CDR2 YNNKEL (reference sequence). CDR3 sequence reads: CASSQDRRGYGYTF. The DNA for the CDR3 is TGTGCCAGCAGCCAAGATAGGAGGGGCTATGGCTACACCTTC. Combining the CDR3 with reference TRBV3-1 and TRBJ1-2 gives the whole variable domain DTAVSQTPKYLVTQMGNDKSIKCEQNLGHDTMYWYKQDSKKFLKIMFSYNNKELIINETVPNRFSPKSPDKAHLNLHINSLELGDSAVYFCASSQDRRGYGYTFGSGTRLTVV.

This sequence joins TRBV12-3 or TRBV12-4 and TRBJ1-5, with a tentative D call TRBD1 (5 bases). V lost 5 bases to trimming and J lost 11 bases, with 19 bases between them. The CDR3 extends over 14 amino acids. CDR3 residues: CASSLQVPLSAQHF. CDR3 in DNA: TGTGCCAGCAGTCTACAGGTACCCCTATCAGCCCAGCATTTT.

V gene TRBV6-6 combines with J gene TRBJ2-5; TRBD2 matches at 11 bases. J was trimmed by 2 bases and V by 6 bases; bases with no gene match: 5. Germline V gene sequence: CDR1 MNHNY, CDR2 SVGAGI (reference sequence). This CDR3 has 15 amino acids. DNA for the CDR3: TGTGCCAGCAGGCGACTAGCGGGGACGCAAGAGACCCAGTACTTC. This sequence encodes CASRRLAGTQETQYF.

The chain employs TRBV10-1 and TRBJ2-3, with D maybe TRBD1 (5 bases). V lost 2 bases and J lost 2, with 5 bases in between. Per germline, CDR1 WNHNN and CDR2 SYGVQD (reference sequence). The CDR3 runs to 13 residues. CDR3 loop: CASSEGATDTQYF. DNA of the CDR3: TGCGCCAGCAGTGAGGGGGCCACAGATACGCAGTATTTT.

The J gene is TRBJ2-1, the V gene TRBV19; TRBD2 aligns across 9 bases. In germline, CDR1 is LNHDA, CDR2 SQIVND (reference sequence). V shed 3 bases, J shed 7 bases, and the junction held 4 bases outside the gene matches. There are 14 residues in the CDR3. CDR3 sequence: CASSMREGKNEQFF. In DNA, the CDR3 is TGTGCCAGTAGTATGCGGGAGGGCAAAAATGAGCAGTTCTTC.

The J gene is TRBJ1-1, the V gene TRBV18; 8 bases are shared with TRBD1. Trimming took 4 bases from V and 0 from J; bases not matched to a gene: 1. Germline assignment: CDR1 KGHSH and CDR2 LQKENI. The CDR3 contains 14 residues. The CDR3 DNA is TGTGCCAGCTCACGGGGACAGGTGAACACTGAAGCTTTCTTT. Protein sequence: CASSRGQVNTEAFF.

The chain carries TRBV20-1 and TRBJ1-1; the D is unclear. The germline V and J ends were trimmed by 3 bases and 5 bases, with 10 bases remaining between them. Germline values: CDR1 DFQATT, CDR2 SNEGSKA (reference sequence). The CDR3 runs to 12 residues. The CDR3 bases are TGCAGTGCTAGCGGTACGGTTACTGAAGCTTTCTTT. Its translation is CSASGTVTEAFF.

This chain connects TRBV18 to TRBJ2-7, with 12 bases identical to TRBD2. Germline CDR1 reads KGHSH; CDR2 reads LQKENI. The CDR3 is made up of 18 amino acids. Losses at the gene ends were 4 bases for V and 2 bases for J; bases not matched to a gene: 12. The CDR3 bases are TGTGCCAGCTCACTCAGAAATCTAGCGGGAGGGCAGCCCTACGAGCAGTACTTC. It is translated as CASSLRNLAGGQPYEQYF.

The rearrangement joins TRBV5-1 to TRBJ2-1, with 13 bases that match TRBD2. Germline loops: CDR1 SGHRS, CDR2 YFSETQ. V dropped 2 bases and J dropped 2; count of bases not matched to a gene: 10. This CDR3 is built from 19 residues. The chain's CDR3 is CASSFRYTGTSGTYNEQFF. CDR3 nucleotides: TGCGCCAGCAGCTTCAGATACACAGGGACTAGCGGGACCTACAATGAGCAGTTCTTC.

This clonotype was seen only a few times. The chain has TRBV6-1 and TRBJ2-7; weak D call: TRBD1 (5 bases). The V end was cut by 6 bases, the J end by 2 bases, with 8 bases between. Germline CDR1 MNHNS, CDR2 SASEGT. This CDR3 has 12 amino acids. CDR3 in amino acids: CASSDRPYEQYF. The CDR3 bases are TGTGCCAGCAGCGACAGACCCTACGAGCAGTACTTC.

The chain combines TRBV19 with TRBJ1-1, with D maybe TRBD1 (5 bases). V shed 9 bases and J shed 0 bases, with 20 bases lying between them. Germline V gene lookup returns CDR1 LNHDA and CDR2 SQIVND (reference sequence). The CDR3 is 16 residues long. The CDR3 protein is CASRLGSTGVNTEAFF. Here the CDR3 DNA reads TGTGCCAGCCGTCTTGGGTCCACAGGCGTGAACACTGAAGCTTTCTTT.

This sequence joins TRBV2 and TRBJ2-2, with a weak D call TRBD2 (7 bases). The CDR3 sequence is 14 residues long. Deletions cut 4 bases from V and 7 bases from J, with 13 bases between. Germline-derived CDR1 and CDR2 are SNHLY and FYNNEI. The CDR3 region is CASSVGGAHGELFF. The CDR3 nucleotides are TGTGCCAGCAGTGTTGGGGGGGCCCACGGGGAGCTGTTTTTT.

V and J are TRBV12-3 or TRBV12-4 and TRBJ2-5; D might be TRBD2 (5 bases). The CDR3 contains 13 residues. Trimming shortened V by 6 bases and J by 4 bases, and 12 bases separated the two germline ends. The CDR3 bases are TGTGCCAGCAGCTACATTGCGGGAGAGACCCAGTACTTC. It codes for CASSYIAGETQYF.

The chain has TRBV7-9 and TRBJ1-2, with a possible D match to TRBD1 (6 bases). Trimming stripped 5 bases from V and 3 bases from J, with 16 bases between. The CDR3 has 15 amino acids. Looked up from germline, CDR1 is SEHNR and CDR2 is FQNEAQ (reference sequence). For the CDR3, the DNA is TGTGCCAGCAGCCAAGGTGGGGGCTCGGACTATGGCTACACCTTC. It is translated as CASSQGGGSDYGYTF.

The chain is built from TRBV4-2 and TRBJ2-7; D is perhaps TRBD2 (6 bases). Trimming shortened V by 0 bases and J by 2 bases, and 11 bases separated the two germline ends. The CDR3 contains 15 residues. CDR1 and CDR2 from the germline V gene are LGHNA and YNFKEQ. The DNA of the CDR3 is TGTGCCAGCAGCCAAGATCCCGCGGGGCCCTACGAGCAGTACTTC. Its translation: CASSQDPAGPYEQYF.

V and J are TRBV6-6 and TRBJ2-2; 9 nucleotides agree with TRBD2. The CDR3 is 15 residues long. V lost 4 bases and J lost 8; bases outside the gene matches: 8. The germline CDR1 and CDR2 sequences are MNHNY and SVGAGI (reference sequence). The CDR3 coding sequence is TGTGCCAGCAGTTTTCCTATTAGCGGGAGTGGGGAGCTGTTTTTT. It is translated as CASSFPISGSGELFF.

The rearrangement joins TRBV4-1 to TRBJ2-2, with 9 bases identical to TRBD1. The V and J ends lost 3 bases and 5 bases, in that order; junction bases with no gene match: 7. The length of the CDR3 is 16 residues. Looked up from germline, CDR1 is MGHRA and CDR2 is YSYEKL. The CDR3 region has the DNA TGCGCCAGCAGCCAGGAGGGGACAGGGTCGACCGGGGAGCTGTTTTTT. It encodes CASSQEGTGSTGELFF.

The gene calls are TRBV24-1 and TRBJ1-2, with no clear D. CDR3 length equals 11 residues. V was shortened by 0 bases and J by 6 bases, with 1 base between the two germline ends. Per the germline V gene, CDR1 is KGHDR and CDR2 is SFDVKD. The CDR3 DNA reads TGTGCCACCAGTGATTTGCATGGCTACACCTTC. This encodes CATSDLHGYTF.

The gene calls are TRBV18 and TRBJ2-3, with 7 bases matching TRBD2. The germline CDR1 and CDR2 sequences are KGHSH and LQKENI. The V segment lost 3 bases and the J segment 0 bases; nucleotides outside the gene matches: 0. This CDR3 comprises 14 residues. The CDR3 protein is CASSPRGSTDTQYF. In nucleotides, the CDR3 is TGTGCCAGCTCACCGCGGGGGAGCACAGATACGCAGTATTTT.